The clone carrying this T cell receptor (beta chain) was counted a single time. The record originates from a study of blood T cell repertoires in COVID-19. TCRdb's copy holds only in-frame clones and misses some; the assay was immunoSEQ multiplex PCR. The sample records a few hundred thousand clones, roughly 88% being singletons. CDR3 length equals 14 residues. V dropped 1 base and J dropped 4 bases, with 10 bases sitting between them. Germline values: CDR1 SEHNR, CDR2 FQNEAQ (reference sequence). The chain links TRBV7-9 to TRBJ1-2; perhaps TRBD1 as D (5 bases). The sequencing input was peripheral blood. This clonotype was obtained from a woman aged 25 to 39 with COVID-19, enrolled during active disease. CDR3: CASSLGPGGYGYTF. The CDR3 nucleotides are TGTGCCAGCAGCTTAGGCCCCGGGGGCTATGGCTACACCTTC.